A single sample is the source of the 2 T cell receptor beta chains below, sequenced in a study of early T cells in non-severe SARS-CoV-2 infection. TCRdb analysed the 5' RACE reads with MiXCR anew, one entry per CDR3 protein. The table lists approximately 42,000 distinct CDR3 sequences, 6% to 6.5% of them singletons, with approximately 13% in the top ten. Specimen: whole blood. The source of these receptors is an adult who was a healthcare worker with PCR-confirmed SARS-CoV-2 infection or an uninfected control (not recorded which).

This clonotype was seen more than once but under ten times. J is TRBJ2-3 and V is TRBV3-1; D ambiguous. Germline-derived CDR1 and CDR2 are LGHDT and YNNKEL (reference sequence). Trimming pared 4 bases from V and 8 bases from J, leaving 13 bases between. The CDR3 consists of 13 residues. DNA of the CDR3: TGTGCCAGCAGCCCCCCGGACCTACGTACGCAGTATTTT. This gives the protein CASSPPDLRTQYF.

This clonotype occurred many times. This sequence joins TRBV11-2 and TRBJ2-7, with 7 bases that match TRBD1. This CDR3 contains 13 residues. After removal of 4 bases from V and 6 bases from J, the junction contained 6 bases not matched to a gene. In germline, CDR1 is SGHAT, CDR2 FQNNGV. CDR3 sequence (DNA): TGTGCCAGCAGCTCGGACAGGCTCGGCGAGCAGTACTTC. Translation gives CASSSDRLGEQYF.